The entry below describes one T cell receptor beta chain. TCRdb keeps only in-frame clones here, not all; method: immunoSEQ multiplex PCR. The sample contains roughly 81,000 clones, about 86% of which appear only once. This sample is drawn from a study of T cell responses to AZD1222 COVID-19 vaccine. The ends lost 3 bases at V and 7 bases at J; junction bases unmatched: 7. This CDR3 spans 14 amino acids. In germline, CDR1 is DFQATT, CDR2 SNEGSKA (reference sequence). The V gene is TRBV20-1, the J gene TRBJ2-3; 10 nucleotides agree with TRBD2. This material consisted of peripheral blood, taken on day 0 of AZD1222 vaccination. This receptor was obtained from an adult in good health. CDR3 amino acids: CSASQREGRYTQYF. The CDR3 DNA sequence: TGCAGTGCTAGTCAGCGGGAGGGCCGGTATACGCAGTATTTT.